These 21 T cell receptor beta chains were all obtained from the same sample, sequenced in a study of PD-1 blockade in classical Hodgkin lymphoma. Time point defined: newly diagnosed, previously untreated cHL patient sample. After PBMCs were thawed, their CD8+ T cells were isolated by magnetic negative selection. Here immunoSEQ multiplex PCR was the method, and the copy in TCRdb shows in-frame clones only, minus some. This sample has 4,300 or so clones, with around 84% found just once. The specimen sequenced was CD8+ T cells from blood. The receptor source for this set is a human donor with classical Hodgkin lymphoma.

CDR3 bases: TGCGCCAGCAGATTAGCGGGGCTCCCAGATACGCAGTATTTT. Its translation: CASRLAGLPDTQYF. This chain joins TRBV10-2 and TRBJ2-3, with TRBD2 identical over 8 bases. The CDR3 is 14 amino acids. The V segment lost 6 bases and the J segment 4 bases; nucleotides outside the gene matches: 6. Germline values: CDR1 WSHSY, CDR2 SAAADI.

V usage is TRBV2 and J usage is TRBJ2-2; 7 nucleotides line up with TRBD1. The CDR3 has 16 amino acids. The germline V gene encodes CDR1 SNHLY and CDR2 FYNNEI. With V trimmed by 7 bases and J by 7 bases, 15 bases remained unmatched. CDR3 nucleotide sequence: TGTGCCAGCACCATCCAAGGACAGGTCTTAGACGGGGAGCTGTTTTTT. This sequence encodes CASTIQGQVLDGELFF.

The J gene is TRBJ1-6, the V gene TRBV11-2; 9 bases are shared with TRBD1. The CDR3 consists of 17 residues. From germline, CDR1 is SGHAT and CDR2 FQNNGV. The V gene end was trimmed by 5 bases and the J gene end by 2 bases; junction bases not matched to a gene: 7. The CDR3 DNA reads TGTGCCAGCAGCCCGTGGACAGGGGAGGCCTATAATTCACCCCTCCACTTT. It codes for CASSPWTGEAYNSPLHF.

This chain connects TRBV5-4 to TRBJ1-2; D not resolved. V lost 1 base and J 7 bases, leaving 20 bases between the germline ends. CDR1 and CDR2 (germline): SGHNT, YYREEE (reference sequence). The CDR3 runs 16 residues. CDR3 loop: CASSLNEPTNPFGYTF. CDR3 bases: TGTGCCAGCAGCTTGAACGAACCGACAAATCCCTTTGGCTACACCTTC.

The V gene is TRBV19, the J gene TRBJ1-1, with a tentative D call TRBD1 (6 bases). Germline CDR1 and CDR2: LNHDA and SQIVND (reference sequence). This CDR3 is built from 15 residues. Trimming cost V 5 bases and J 1 base, with 14 bases left between them. This CDR3 reads CASSVGGRRNTEAFF. CDR3 sequence (DNA): TGTGCCAGTAGTGTAGGGGGAAGGAGGAACACTGAAGCTTTCTTT.

The chain recombines TRBV7-3 with TRBJ1-1; 7 positions agree with TRBD1. The germline V gene encodes CDR1 SGHTA and CDR2 FQGTGA. V was pared by 5 bases and J by 6 bases, with 9 bases of the junction left unmatched. CDR3 length: 14 residues. The CDR3 region has the DNA TGTGCCAGCAGCCCCGAACAGGGGCGCTCTGAAGCTTTCTTT. This encodes CASSPEQGRSEAFF. Complete variable domain (other parts from reference TRBV7-3 and TRBJ1-1): GAGVSQTPSNKVTEKGKYVELRCDPISGHTALYWYRQSLGQGPEFLIYFQGTGAADDSGLPNDRFFAVRPEGSVSTLKIQRTERGDSAVYLCASSPEQGRSEAFFGQGTRLTVV.

As concerns this clone: The same CDR3 is also encoded by other DNA sequences in this sample. The chain has TRBV15 and TRBJ2-1; perhaps TRBD2 as D (6 bases). This CDR3 is built from 17 residues. Between the trimmed V and J ends, which lost 4 bases and 10 bases, there was a span of 26 bases. Germline values: CDR1 LNHNV, CDR2 YYDKDF (reference sequence). For the CDR3, the DNA is TGTGCCACCAGCACACGTGAACAAGGCGGGACGGGCGGGGAGCAGTTCTTC. This translates into CATSTREQGGTGGEQFF.

J is TRBJ2-7 and V is TRBV7-3, with D possibly matching TRBD2 (6 bases). The germline CDR1 and CDR2 sequences are SGHTA and FQGTGA. The CDR3 covers 14 residues. The V and J ends lost 4 bases and 7 bases respectively, with 17 bases between them. The CDR3 loop is CASSSSGTPTEQYF. In DNA form, the CDR3 reads TGTGCCAGCAGCTCCTCCGGGACTCCCACAGAGCAGTACTTC.

The chain couples TRBV28 to TRBJ2-7; 13 nucleotides line up with TRBD2. The germline CDR1 and CDR2 sequences are MDHEN and SYDVKM. This CDR3 comprises 16 residues. V dropped 5 bases and J dropped 3; count of bases not matched to a gene: 7. CDR3 region: CASSPRTSGSFYEQYF. The CDR3, as DNA: TGTGCCAGCAGTCCACGGACTAGCGGGAGCTTCTACGAGCAGTACTTC.

Relative to its sample, this clone is large. This sequence joins TRBV5-1 and TRBJ2-1; 7 nucleotides line up with TRBD2. Trimming cost V 0 bases and J 6 bases; bases outside gene matches: 12. Germline V gene lookup returns CDR1 SGHRS and CDR2 YFSETQ. This CDR3 comprises 17 residues. The CDR3 DNA sequence: TGCGCCAGCAGCTTGGGCCCATTGGGCGGGAGAGGCAATGAGCAGTTCTTC. Its translation is CASSLGPLGGRGNEQFF. Full variable domain (rest looked up from reference TRBV5-1 and TRBJ2-1): KAGVTQTPRYLIKTRGQQVTLSCSPISGHRSVSWYQQTPGQGLQFLFEYFSETQRNKGNFPGRFSGRQFSNSRSEMNVSTLELGDSALYLCASSLGPLGGRGNEQFFGPGTRLTVL.

This clone was found a few times. The J gene is TRBJ2-3, the V gene TRBV10-3; TRBD2 aligns across 7 bases. The CDR3 sequence is 17 residues long. Germline V gene lookup returns CDR1 ENHRY and CDR2 SYGVKD. With V trimmed by 1 base and J by 5 bases, 12 bases remained unmatched. Here the CDR3 reads CAISELGLPGGRDTQYF. CDR3 nucleotides: TGTGCCATCAGTGAGTTGGGTCTCCCGGGAGGCAGAGATACGCAGTATTTT.

CDR3 amino acids: CASSLHGVDEQYF. DNA for the CDR3: TGCGCCAGCAGCTTGCATGGGGTGGACGAGCAGTACTTC. The gene calls are TRBV5-1 and TRBJ2-7; D is undetermined. This CDR3 is 13 amino acids long. Trimming stripped 1 base from V and 5 bases from J, with 10 bases between. Looked up from germline, CDR1 is SGHRS and CDR2 is YFSETQ.

The V gene is TRBV6-6, the J gene TRBJ1-5; tentatively, D is TRBD1 (5 bases). Germline-derived CDR1 and CDR2 are MNHNY and SVGAGI (reference sequence). This CDR3 has 14 amino acids. V lost 2 bases and J lost 4, with 9 bases in between. In DNA form, the CDR3 reads TGTGCCAGCAGTTACCCCGGGGGGAATCAGCCCCAGCATTTT. The encoded protein is CASSYPGGNQPQHF.

This clone has a handful of counts. The chain carries TRBV6-6 and TRBJ1-1; D not resolved. Germline loops: CDR1 MNHNY, CDR2 SVGAGI (reference sequence). V lost 8 bases and J 1 base, leaving 5 bases between the germline ends. The CDR3 has 11 residues. The CDR3 loop is CASGENTEAFF. CDR3 nucleotides: TGTGCCAGCGGAGAGAACACTGAAGCTTTCTTT.

The rearrangement uses TRBV29-1 and TRBJ2-1; maybe TRBD2 (5 bases). The germline V and J ends were trimmed by 3 bases and 9 bases, with 15 bases remaining between them. The CDR3 totals 13 residues. Germline lookup yields CDR1 SQVTM and CDR2 ANQGSEA. CDR3 protein: CSVDTVPGSEQFF. CDR3 nucleotides: TGCAGCGTTGACACGGTACCGGGGAGTGAGCAGTTCTTC.

The V and J genes are TRBV6-5 and TRBJ2-7; 14 bases are shared with TRBD2. Germline assignment: CDR1 MNHEY and CDR2 SVGAGI. This CDR3 is 15 amino acids long. The ends lost 5 bases at V and 3 bases at J; junction bases unmatched: 3. CDR3 residues: CASSGTSGSVYEQYF. The CDR3 coding sequence is TGTGCCAGCAGTGGGACTAGCGGGAGTGTCTACGAGCAGTACTTC.

The rearrangement links TRBV6-5 to TRBJ2-5; 14 bases map to TRBD2. This CDR3 region has 15 residues. V shed 6 bases, J shed 5 bases, and the junction held 5 bases outside the gene matches. Germline lookup yields CDR1 MNHEY and CDR2 SVGAGI. In DNA form, the CDR3 reads TGTGCCAGCAGCACGGGACTAGCGGGAGCGGAGACCCAGTACTTC. Amino acids: CASSTGLAGAETQYF.

The chain couples TRBV7-6 to TRBJ2-7; TRBD2 matches at 8 bases. Losses at the gene ends were 3 bases for V and 2 bases for J; bases not matched to a gene: 3. Germline V lookup: CDR1 SGHVS, CDR2 FNYEAQ. This CDR3 is built from 14 residues. The CDR3 DNA is TGTGCCAGCAGCTTCAAAGCGGGAGCCTACGAGCAGTACTTC. This translates into CASSFKAGAYEQYF.

V gene TRBV12-5 combines with J gene TRBJ2-3; 14 nucleotides match TRBD2. This CDR3 spans 17 amino acids. Germline CDR1 LGHNT, CDR2 FRNRAP. V lost 1 base, J lost 2 bases, and 2 bases stayed unmatched. The CDR3 loop reads CASGLGTSGGYTDTQYF. Here the CDR3 DNA reads TGTGCTAGTGGTTTGGGGACTAGCGGGGGGTACACAGATACGCAGTATTTT.

The V gene is TRBV6-5, the J gene TRBJ1-2; no firm D call. CDR1 is MNHEY, CDR2 SVGAGI, per germline. The CDR3 has 13 amino acids. V was clipped by 0 bases and J by 6 bases, with 8 bases between them. The DNA of the CDR3 is TGTGCCAGCAGTTACTCGACTGGGAATGGCTACACCTTC. This codes for CASSYSTGNGYTF.

This chain links TRBV6-5 with TRBJ2-5; 14 bases line up with TRBD2. This CDR3 spans 16 amino acids. Germline V gene lookup returns CDR1 MNHEY and CDR2 SVGAGI. Unmatched junction bases numbered 1, after V lost 0 bases and J lost 4 bases. The CDR3 DNA follows: TGTGCCAGCAGTTACTCGGGACTAGCGGGAGCAGAGACCCAGTACTTC. Its translation is CASSYSGLAGAETQYF.